This T cell receptor (beta chain) derives from a study of shared clonotypes between healthy human individuals. Study conclusions and caveats: Richness estimates generally favored naive over memory subsets.

The V gene's germline CDR1 is SEHNR and CDR2 FQNEAQ (reference sequence). There are 14 residues in the CDR3. V shed 0 bases, J shed 6 bases, and the junction held 1 base outside the gene matches. Assay used: immunoSEQ multiplex PCR; TCRdb lists only in-frame clones, some missing. The table has fewer than 850,000 clones, 90% seen once; the top ten hold 34%. On this clone itself: Antigen: not known. Different DNA sequences within this sample yield the same CDR3.

This sequence originates from a man between 18 and 29 years old in good health. Some clones in this sample may be carry-over from other donors' samples. The chain uses TRBV7-9 and TRBJ1-2; TRBD1 matches 10 bases. Sequencing used memory CD8+ T cells from PBMCs. The subset is: CD45RO+ cells pooled with CCR7-negative TemRA cells. The CDR3 coding sequence is TGTGCCAGCAGCTTAGCCGGGACAGGGGATGGCTACACCTTC. This translates into CASSLAGTGDGYTF. The variable domain in full, with the rest retrieved from reference TRBV7-9 and TRBJ1-2, is DTGVSQNPRHKITKRGQNVTFRCDPISEHNRLYWYRQTLGQGPEFLTYFQNEAQLEKSRLLSDRFSAERPKGSFSTLEIQRTEQGDSAMYLCASSLAGTGDGYTFGSGTRLTVV.